A single sample is the source of the 17 T cell receptor beta chains below, sequenced in a study of shared clonotypes between healthy human individuals. Profiled with immunoSEQ multiplex PCR; TCRdb holds only in-frame clones, not every one. In the table there are some 380,000 clones, about 96% of which are singletons. The source material was memory CD8+ T cells sorted from blood. The sample's subset: CD45RO+ cells pooled with CCR7-negative TemRA cells. The receptors stem from a man younger than 40 in good health.

The chain employs TRBV7-3 and TRBJ1-1, with D hard to call. CDR1 and CDR2 (germline): SGHTA, FQGTGA. The V end was cut by 4 bases, the J end by 1 base, with 7 bases between. This CDR3 is 13 amino acids long. In nucleotides, the CDR3 is TGTGCCAGCAGCTCTACACCGAACACTGAAGCTTTCTTT. Translating it yields CASSSTPNTEAFF.

A single count supports this clone. The V call is TRBV21-1, the J call TRBJ2-7; the DNA was not compared with TRBD2, the D call given in the table. TRBV21-1 has pseudogene status. The CDR3 is 17 amino acids. The CDR3: CASSKLRLAGGLYEQYF. In DNA form, the CDR3 reads TGTGCCAGCAGCAAATTGAGACTAGCGGGAGGACTCTACGAGCAGTACTTC.

CDR3 bases: TGTGCCAGCAGAAGTAGCGGGATCACAGATACGCAGTATTTT. This codes for CASRSSGITDTQYF. V usage is TRBV28 and J usage is TRBJ2-3; 8 positions match TRBD2. The germline CDR1 and CDR2 sequences are MDHEN and SYDVKM. Trimming removed 6 bases from V and 2 bases from J; junction bases left unmatched: 4. There are 14 residues in the CDR3. Together with reference TRBV28 and TRBJ2-3, the CDR3 gives the full variable domain: DVKVTQSSRYLVKRTGEKVFLECVQDMDHENMFWYRQDPGLGLRLIYFSYDVKMKEKGDIPEGYSVSREKKERFSLILESASTNQTSMYLCASRSSGITDTQYFGPGTRLTVL.

V is TRBV10-3 and J is TRBJ2-7; the D gene could be TRBD1 or TRBD2 (7 bases each). The ends were cut back, 8 bases at V and 0 bases at J, with 17 bases in the middle. Germline V gene sequence: CDR1 ENHRY, CDR2 SYGVKD. CDR3 length: 15 amino acids. The CDR3 reads CAIATQGGSSYEQYF. The CDR3 bases are TGTGCCATCGCCACCCAGGGGGGGAGCTCCTACGAGCAGTACTTC.

The rearrangement links TRBV30 to TRBJ1-6; perhaps TRBD1 as D (6 bases). The CDR3 is 17 amino acids. Looked up from germline, CDR1 is GTSNPN and CDR2 is SVGIG (reference sequence). Trimming took off 5 bases at V and 0 bases at J, with 17 bases between the two ends. CDR3 nucleotides: TGTGCCTGGGGGGGCGTAGGTGGGAGCTCCTATAATTCACCCCTCCACTTT. Amino acids: CAWGGVGGSSYNSPLHF.

V is TRBV19 and J is TRBJ2-2, with 7 bases fitting TRBD1. CDR1 is LNHDA and CDR2 is SQIVND in the germline V gene (reference sequence). CDR3 length: 14 amino acids. Losses at the gene ends were 3 bases for V and 6 bases for J; bases not matched to a gene: 4. The CDR3 loop is CASSIWQGAGELFF. CDR3 coding DNA: TGTGCCAGTAGTATCTGGCAGGGGGCCGGGGAGCTGTTTTTT.

V is TRBV19 and J is TRBJ1-3, with D possibly being TRBD1 (6 bases). The CDR3 spans 16 residues. V was cut by 7 bases and J by 1 base, with 17 bases left in between. The germline CDR1 and CDR2 sequences are LNHDA and SQIVND (reference sequence). Written as DNA, the CDR3 is TGTGCCAGTACCAGGGGCAGGGGTGGATCTGGAAACACCATATATTTT. Encoded protein: CASTRGRGGSGNTIYF.

The V call is TRBV28, the J call TRBJ1-3; possible D gene TRBD1, 6 bases. Germline V lookup: CDR1 MDHEN, CDR2 SYDVKM. Trimming shortened V by 6 bases and J by 1 base, and 10 bases separated the two germline ends. The CDR3 consists of 14 residues. In DNA, the CDR3 is TGTGCCAGCAGGGAGGGGGGGTCTGGAAACACCATATATTTT. It yields the protein CASREGGSGNTIYF.

The chain carries TRBV5-1 and TRBJ2-3; a possible D gene is TRBD1 (6 bases). Germline assignment: CDR1 SGHRS and CDR2 YFSETQ. V dropped 8 bases and J dropped 3 bases, with 16 bases sitting between them. The CDR3 is made up of 14 amino acids. In DNA, the CDR3 is TGCGCCAGTGCAATGGGGACACAGACAGATACGCAGTATTTT. Its protein is CASAMGTQTDTQYF. Variable domain in full (rest from reference TRBV5-1 and TRBJ2-3): KAGVTQTPRYLIKTRGQQVTLSCSPISGHRSVSWYQQTPGQGLQFLFEYFSETQRNKGNFPGRFSGRQFSNSRSEMNVSTLELGDSALYLCASAMGTQTDTQYFGPGTRLTVL.

The chain uses TRBV4-1 and TRBJ1-2, with D tentatively TRBD1 (5 bases). The CDR3 covers 13 residues. Per the germline V gene, CDR1 is MGHRA and CDR2 is YSYEKL. Trimming cost V 0 bases and J 4 bases, with 6 bases left between them. The CDR3 DNA reads as TGCGCCAGCAGCCAAGACAGGGCCTATGGCTACACCTTC. The encoded protein is CASSQDRAYGYTF.

The CDR3 loop reads CASSKRGNTEAFF. The CDR3 DNA reads TGTGCCAGTAGTAAGAGGGGCAACACTGAAGCTTTCTTT. This sequence joins TRBV19 and TRBJ1-1, with D possibly being TRBD1 (5 bases). Trimming stripped 4 bases from V and 2 bases from J, with 8 bases between. The germline CDR1 and CDR2 sequences are LNHDA and SQIVND (reference sequence). This CDR3 comprises 13 residues.

This sequence joins TRBV11-1 and TRBJ2-3, with 16 bases matching TRBD2. CDR1 SGHAT and CDR2 FQDESV come from the germline V gene (reference sequence). CDR3 length: 18 residues. V gave up 5 bases and J gave up 4 bases; unmatched junction bases: 9. This chain's CDR3 is CASSLLTGTSGRADTQYF. CDR3 DNA: TGTGCCAGCAGCCTCTTAACCGGGACTAGCGGGAGGGCAGATACGCAGTATTTT. Based on the CDR3 plus reference TRBV11-1 and TRBJ2-3, the full variable domain is EAEVAQSPRYKITEKSQAVAFWCDPISGHATLYWYRQILGQGPELLVQFQDESVVDDSQLPKDRFSAERLKGVDSTLKIQPAELGDSAMYLCASSLLTGTSGRADTQYFGPGTRLTVL.

The chain has TRBV5-1 and TRBJ1-5; D gene unclear. CDR3 size: 15 residues. Trimming left V 4 bases short and J 0 bases short, with 11 bases between. Per the germline V gene, CDR1 is SGHRS and CDR2 is YFSETQ. The CDR3 reads CASSIGDYSNQPQHF. The CDR3 DNA reads as TGCGCCAGCAGCATAGGAGATTATAGCAATCAGCCCCAGCATTTT.

The V gene is TRBV18, the J gene TRBJ1-4; TRBD1 aligns across 10 bases. This CDR3 is 14 amino acids long. Germline loops: CDR1 KGHSH, CDR2 LQKENI. Unmatched junction bases numbered 5, after V lost 5 bases and J lost 8 bases. The CDR3 DNA follows: TGTGCCAGCTCATCAGGGACAGGGGCCGAAAAACTGTTTTTT. Translating gives CASSSGTGAEKLFF.

This sequence joins TRBV6-5 and TRBJ2-5; D is uncertain. TRBJ2-7 explains the end of the DNA better; the J call may be wrong. The germline gives CDR1 MNHEY, CDR2 SVGAGI. This CDR3 region has 14 residues. The DNA for the CDR3 is TGTGCCAGCAGTTACGACTTGGGGTACTACGAGCAGTACTTC. Translation: CASSYDLGYYEQYF.

The V and J genes are TRBV15 and TRBJ2-7; TRBD2 matches 11 bases. Germline V gives CDR1 LNHNV, CDR2 YYDKDF (reference sequence). The V and J ends lost 1 base and 3 bases, in that order; junction bases with no gene match: 2. This CDR3 region has 15 residues. CDR3 DNA sequence: TGTGCCACCAGCAGAGGGGGACTAGCGGACTACGAGCAGTACTTC. It encodes CATSRGGLADYEQYF.

This chain links TRBV9 with TRBJ2-1, with D unclear. Trimming cost V 1 base and J 8 bases, with 28 bases left between them. This CDR3 is built from 19 residues. Germline V lookup: CDR1 SGDLS, CDR2 YYNGEE. The CDR3 DNA follows: TGTGCCAGCAGCGTAAGCCCCTTAATTGGCGGAGTAGGGCCGGATGAGCAGTTCTTC. This translates into CASSVSPLIGGVGPDEQFF.